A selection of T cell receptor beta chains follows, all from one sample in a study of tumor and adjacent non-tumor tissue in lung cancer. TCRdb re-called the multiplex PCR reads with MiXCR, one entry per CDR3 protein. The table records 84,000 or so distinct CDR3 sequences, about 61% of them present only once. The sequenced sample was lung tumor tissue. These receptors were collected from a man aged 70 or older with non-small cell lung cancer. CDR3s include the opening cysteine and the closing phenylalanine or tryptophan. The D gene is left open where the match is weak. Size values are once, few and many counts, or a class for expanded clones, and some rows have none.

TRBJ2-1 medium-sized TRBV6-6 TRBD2 TGTGCCAGCAGTTACGGGGTAGCGGGGGGGTTCGATGAGCAGTTCTTC CASSYGVAGGFDEQFF
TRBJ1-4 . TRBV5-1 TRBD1 TGCACCAGCAGCTTGTGGGGACAGGGAGAAAAACTGTTTTTT CTSSLWGQGEKLFF
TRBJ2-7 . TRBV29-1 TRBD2 TGCAGCGTTGTAGTAGCCCGGCCCCGATTTTCGGGCGGGAGTCCATACGAGCAGTACTTC CSVVVARPRFSGGSPYEQYF
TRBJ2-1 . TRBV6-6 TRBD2 TGTGCCAGCAGTTATGGTCGGGTAGCGGGAGGGCTTGAGCACTTCTTC CASSYGRVAGGLEHFF
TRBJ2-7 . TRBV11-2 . TGTGACAGCACCTCCGAGCGGCGGCCCTACGAGCAGTACTTC CDSTSERRPYEQYF
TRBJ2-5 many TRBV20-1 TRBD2 TGCAGTGCTAGAGACCCCCGGCGGGGGGGCCGAGAGACCCAGTACTTC CSARDPRRGGRETQYF
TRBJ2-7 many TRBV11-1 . TGTGCCAGCAGCTTCCGACAGGAGAGATCCTACAAGCAGTACTTC CASSFRQERSYKQYF
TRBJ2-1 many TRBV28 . TGTGCCAGCAGTTTATACGGACAGAACAATGAGCAGTTCTTC CASSLYGQNNEQFF
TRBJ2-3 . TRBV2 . TGTGCCAGCAGTAAGGTGGGAGAGTCAGATACGCAGTATTTT CASSKVGESDTQYF
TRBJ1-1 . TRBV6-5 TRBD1 TGTGCCAGCGCGCCGGGACAGGGGGCGCCGATAACTGAAGCTTTCTTT CASAPGQGAPITEAFF
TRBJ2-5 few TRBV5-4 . TGCGCCAGCAGCTCGGTAGGGGGCCAAGAGACCCAGTACTTC CASSSVGGQETQYF
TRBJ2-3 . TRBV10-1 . TGCGCCAGCAACGATGTGGATGAGAGGATGCAGTGTTTT CASNDVDERMQCF
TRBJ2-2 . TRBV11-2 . TGTGCCTGCAGCTCTGAAGCGGTTGCGGCCGGGGATCTGTTTTTT CACSSEAVAAGDLFF
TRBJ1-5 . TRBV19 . TGTGCCAGTAGTATCCCAGGCCTAGCCCAGCATTTT CASSIPGLAQHF
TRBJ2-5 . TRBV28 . TGTGCCAGCAGTCTCCCTACAGGGGAGGTGGAGACCCAGTACTTC CASSLPTGEVETQYF
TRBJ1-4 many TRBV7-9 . TGTGCCAGCAGCTTAGTGCCGCAGGGAAATGAAAAACTGTTTTTT CASSLVPQGNEKLFF
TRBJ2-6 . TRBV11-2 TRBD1 TGTACCAGCAGCTCCCCTAGGGGAAGAGGGGGCTCTGGGGCCAACGTCCCGACTTTC CTSSSPRGRGGSGANVPTF
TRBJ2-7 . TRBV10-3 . TGTGCCATCACTGAGTCCGGCGGTTCGAGCCGCGAGCAGTACTTC CAITESGGSSREQYF
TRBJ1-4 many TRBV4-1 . TGCGCCAGCAGCCCTCGGGACCCTCGCACTAATGAAAAACTGTTTTTT CASSPRDPRTNEKLFF
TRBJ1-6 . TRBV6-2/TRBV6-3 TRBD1 TGTGACAGCAGTTGCGGACAGGTTGACAATTCACCCCTCCACTTT CDSSCGQVDNSPLHF
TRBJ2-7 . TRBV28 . TGTGCCAGCAGTCGAACAGGTCGCTCCTACGAGCAGTACTTC CASSRTGRSYEQYF
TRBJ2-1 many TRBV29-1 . TGCAGCGCGATCGAGGCAGGCAGATTACATGAGCAGTTCTTC CSAIEAGRLHEQFF
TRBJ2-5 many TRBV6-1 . TGTGCCAGCAGTGAAGTAGGAGAGACCCAGTACTTC CASSEVGETQYF
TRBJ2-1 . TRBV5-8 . TGTGCCAGCAACTTATCATGGGCGGAGAGGGCCGGTGAGCGGTTCTTC CASNLSWAERAGERFF
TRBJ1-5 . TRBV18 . TGTGCCAGCTCACCGGGGGGTTGGAAGCCCCAGCATTTT CASSPGGWKPQHF
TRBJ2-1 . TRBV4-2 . TGTGCCAACAGCCAAGATCGGGTTAAGGATGAGCAGCTCTTC CANSQDRVKDEQLF
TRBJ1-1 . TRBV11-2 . TGTGCCAACAGCTTAGAGGTGGGAGCTTTCTTT CANSLEVGAFF
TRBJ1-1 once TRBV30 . TGTGCCTGGAGTGTACGAGGAAAGGGGAGCACCGAAGCTTTCTTT CAWSVRGKGSTEAFF
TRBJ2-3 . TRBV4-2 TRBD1 TGTGCCAACAGCCAACGGACAGGTGGGACAGATACGCAGTATTTT CANSQRTGGTDTQYF
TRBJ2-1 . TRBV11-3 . TGTGCTAGCAACTTAGGATCGGGAAGAGGACAATACAATGAGCAGTTCTTC CASNLGSGRGQYNEQFF
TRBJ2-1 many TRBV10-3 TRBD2 TGTGCCATCAGTGGAGGCGCGGGGGGAATACGTGAGCAGTTCTTC CAISGGAGGIREQFF
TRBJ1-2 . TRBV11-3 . TGTACCAACAGCTTTAGCGGGGGTGCGAGCTATACCTTC CTNSFSGGASYTF
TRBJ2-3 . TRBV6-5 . TGTGCCAGCAGTTACTCGATTCCCCCGGGCACATATACGCTGTATTTT CASSYSIPPGTYTLYF
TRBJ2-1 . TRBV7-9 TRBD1 TGTGCCAGCAGCTACACCGTGGGAACAGGGGGGACCAATGAGCAGTTCTTC CASSYTVGTGGTNEQFF
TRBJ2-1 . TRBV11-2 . TGTGCCAGCAGCTTTGAGGGCACTACAGGCGAGCAGTTCTTC CASSFEGTTGEQFF
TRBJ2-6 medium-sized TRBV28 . TGTGCCAGCAGTCTAATTAGGAGAGGCATGGCTGGGGCCAACGTCCTGACTTTC CASSLIRRGMAGANVLTF
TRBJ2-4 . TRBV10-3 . TGTGCCATCAGTGAGTCAAACCTCAGCCAGGGCATTCAGTACTTC CAISESNLSQGIQYF
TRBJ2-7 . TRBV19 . TGTGCCACTCAAAACCCGGGGGGCCGGGGATTCGAGCAGTACTTC CATQNPGGRGFEQYF
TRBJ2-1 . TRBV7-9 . TGTGCCAGCAGCCGAGGTGGGGGAGGAGGCAATGAGCAGTTCTTC CASSRGGGGGNEQFF
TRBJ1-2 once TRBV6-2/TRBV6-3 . TGTGCCAGCAGTCCCTGGAACCATTTATATGGCTACACCTTT CASSPWNHLYGYTF
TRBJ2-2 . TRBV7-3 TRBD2 TGTGCCAGCAGCTTAACGGCTAGCGGGGGGGCCGGGGAGCTGTTTTTT CASSLTASGGAGELFF
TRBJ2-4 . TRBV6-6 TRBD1 TGTGCCAGCAGATGGGACAGCGCGTACTTC CASRWDSAYF
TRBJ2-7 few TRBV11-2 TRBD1 TGTGCCAGCAGCCTATTACCACCGGGACAGGGAGCTGGGGAGCAGTACTTC CASSLLPPGQGAGEQYF
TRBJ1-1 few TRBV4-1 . TGCGCCAGCAGCCAACCAAACACTGATGCTCTCTTT CASSQPNTDALF
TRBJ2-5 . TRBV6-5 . TGTGCCAGCCGGACCCAGGACAGACAAGAGACACAGTACTTC CASRTQDRQETQYF
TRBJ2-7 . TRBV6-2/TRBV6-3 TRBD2 TGTGCCAACACCCCAGGAACTAGCGGGGGGCCAGAATCGTGCGAGCAGTATTTC CANTPGTSGGPESCEQYF
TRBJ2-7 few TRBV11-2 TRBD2 TGTGCCAGTAGCTTAGATTTAGCGGGTGGCTCCGGTCTGTACTTC CASSLDLAGGSGLYF
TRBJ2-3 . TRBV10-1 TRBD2 TGCGCCAGCACTCGGTGGACTAGCGGCACAGATACGCAGTGTTTT CASTRWTSGTDTQCF
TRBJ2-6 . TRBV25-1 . TGTGCCAGCAGTGATTCAACCTTCTCTGGGGCCAGCGTCCTGACTTTC CASSDSTFSGASVLTF
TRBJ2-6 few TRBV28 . TGTGCCAGCAGACCTCCCACAGGGACTGGGGCCAACGTCCTGACTTTC CASRPPTGTGANVLTF